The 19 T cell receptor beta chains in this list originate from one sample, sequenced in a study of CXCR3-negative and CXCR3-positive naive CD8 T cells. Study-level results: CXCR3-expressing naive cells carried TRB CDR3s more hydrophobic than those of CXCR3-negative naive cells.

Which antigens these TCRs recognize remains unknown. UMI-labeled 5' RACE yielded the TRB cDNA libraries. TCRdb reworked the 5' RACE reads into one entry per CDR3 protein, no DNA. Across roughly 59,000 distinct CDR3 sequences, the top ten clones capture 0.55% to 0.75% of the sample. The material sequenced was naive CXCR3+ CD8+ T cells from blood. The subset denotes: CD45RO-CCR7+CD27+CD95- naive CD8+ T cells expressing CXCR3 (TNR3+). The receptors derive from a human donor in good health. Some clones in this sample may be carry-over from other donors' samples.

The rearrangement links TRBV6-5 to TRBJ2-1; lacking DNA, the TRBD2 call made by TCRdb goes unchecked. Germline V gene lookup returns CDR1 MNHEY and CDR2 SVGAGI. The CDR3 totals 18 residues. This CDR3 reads CASSYSGLAESSYNEQFF.

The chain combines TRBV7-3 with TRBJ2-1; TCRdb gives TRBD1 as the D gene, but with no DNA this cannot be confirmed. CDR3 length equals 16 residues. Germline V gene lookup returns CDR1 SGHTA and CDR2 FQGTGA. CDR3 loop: CASSFAPRGGSNEQFF.

CDR3 protein: CAWREGQGARETQYF. This chain joins TRBV30 and TRBJ2-5; TCRdb picks TRBD1, but there is no DNA to check that call. The germline gives CDR1 GTSNPN, CDR2 SVGIG (reference sequence). The length of the CDR3 is 15 residues.

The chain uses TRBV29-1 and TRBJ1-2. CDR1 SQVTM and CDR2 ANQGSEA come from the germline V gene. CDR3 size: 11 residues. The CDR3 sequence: CSATANYGYTF.

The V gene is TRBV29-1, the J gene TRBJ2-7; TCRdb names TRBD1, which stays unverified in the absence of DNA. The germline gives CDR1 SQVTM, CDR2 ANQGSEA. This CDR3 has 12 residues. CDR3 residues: CSVEDRAYEQYF.

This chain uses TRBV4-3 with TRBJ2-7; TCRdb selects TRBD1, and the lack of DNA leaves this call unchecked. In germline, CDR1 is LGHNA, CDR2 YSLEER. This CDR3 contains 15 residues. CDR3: CASSQDSNRASEQYF.

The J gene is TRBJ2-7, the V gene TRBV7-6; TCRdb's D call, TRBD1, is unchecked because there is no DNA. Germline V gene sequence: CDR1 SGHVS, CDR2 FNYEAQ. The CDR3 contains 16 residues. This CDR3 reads CASSPGGRDFSYEQYF.

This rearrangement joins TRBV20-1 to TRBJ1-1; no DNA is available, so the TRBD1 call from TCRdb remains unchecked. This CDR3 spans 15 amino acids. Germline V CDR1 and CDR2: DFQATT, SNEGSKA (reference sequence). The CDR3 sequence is CSASRGLSLNTEAFF.

The CDR3 reads CGVGGGDPHQPQHF. This chain links TRBV29-1 with TRBJ1-5; TCRdb designates TRBD1, a call that cannot be tested without DNA. This CDR3 has 14 residues. Germline CDR1 is SQVTM and CDR2 is ANQGSEA.

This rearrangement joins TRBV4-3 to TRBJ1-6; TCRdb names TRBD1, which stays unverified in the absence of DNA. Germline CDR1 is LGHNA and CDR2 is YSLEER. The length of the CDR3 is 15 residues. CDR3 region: CASRQADSYNSPLHF.

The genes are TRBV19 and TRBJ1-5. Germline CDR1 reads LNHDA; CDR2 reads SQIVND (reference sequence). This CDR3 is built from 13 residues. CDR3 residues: CASSIRGNQPQHF.

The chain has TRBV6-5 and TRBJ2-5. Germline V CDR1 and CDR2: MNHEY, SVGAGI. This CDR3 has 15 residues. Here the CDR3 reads CASSPRLAEQETQYF.

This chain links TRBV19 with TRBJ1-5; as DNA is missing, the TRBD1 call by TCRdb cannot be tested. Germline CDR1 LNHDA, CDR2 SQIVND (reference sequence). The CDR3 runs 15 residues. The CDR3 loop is CASKTPLGGNQPQHF.

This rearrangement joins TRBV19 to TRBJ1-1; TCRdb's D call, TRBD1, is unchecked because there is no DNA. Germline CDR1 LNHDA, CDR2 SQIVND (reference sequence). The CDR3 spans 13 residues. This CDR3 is CASTMGGWTEAFF.

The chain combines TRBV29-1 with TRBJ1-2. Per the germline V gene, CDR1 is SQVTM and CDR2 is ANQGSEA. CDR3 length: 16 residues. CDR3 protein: CSVEAPLRWGNYGYTF.

The CDR3 sequence: CASSEGTLLTITDTQYF. V gene TRBV6-1 combines with J gene TRBJ2-3. CDR3 length: 17 amino acids. Germline loops: CDR1 MNHNS, CDR2 SASEGT.

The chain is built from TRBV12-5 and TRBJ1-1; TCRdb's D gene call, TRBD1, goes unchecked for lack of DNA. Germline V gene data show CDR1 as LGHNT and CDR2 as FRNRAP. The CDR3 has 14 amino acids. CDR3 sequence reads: CASGSGTGLNEAFF.

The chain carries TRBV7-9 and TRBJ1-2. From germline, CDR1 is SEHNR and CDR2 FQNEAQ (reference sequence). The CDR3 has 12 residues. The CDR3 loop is CASSSTGGGYTF.

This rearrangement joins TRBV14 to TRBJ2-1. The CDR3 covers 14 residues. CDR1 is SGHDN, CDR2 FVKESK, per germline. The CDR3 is CASSQDIAYNEQFF. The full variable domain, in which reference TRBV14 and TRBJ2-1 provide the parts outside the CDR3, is EAGVTQFPSHSVIEKGQTVTLRCDPISGHDNLYWYRRVMGKEIKFLLHFVKESKQDESGMPNNRFLAERTGGTYSTLKVQPAELEDSGVYFCASSQDIAYNEQFFGPGTRLTVL.